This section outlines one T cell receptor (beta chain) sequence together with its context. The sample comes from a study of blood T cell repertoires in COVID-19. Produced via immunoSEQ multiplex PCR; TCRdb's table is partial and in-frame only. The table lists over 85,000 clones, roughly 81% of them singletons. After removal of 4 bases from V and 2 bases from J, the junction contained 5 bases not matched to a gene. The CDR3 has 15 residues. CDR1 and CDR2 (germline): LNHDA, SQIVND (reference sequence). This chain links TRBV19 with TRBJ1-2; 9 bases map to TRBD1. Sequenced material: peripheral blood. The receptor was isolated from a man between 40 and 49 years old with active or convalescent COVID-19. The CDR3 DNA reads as TGTGCCAGTAGTAAACCGGGACAGGGAAACTATGGCTACACCTTC. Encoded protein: CASSKPGQGNYGYTF.